A single sample is the source of the 10 T cell receptor beta chains below, sequenced in a study of cytomegalovirus exposure and HLA in healthy donors. This PCR relied on a set of 60 Vbeta primers and 13 Jbeta primers. Sequencing was performed with immunoSEQ multiplex PCR; in TCRdb, only in-frame clones are kept and a portion is missing. The sample contains roughly 100,000 clones, around 71% of which appear only once. The sample consisted of PBMCs. The receptors were gathered from a boy under 18 in good health and CMV-seronegative.

The chain is built from TRBV18 and TRBJ1-2; D is ambiguous. CDR1 is KGHSH, CDR2 LQKENI, per germline. Trimming cost V 3 bases and J 2 bases, with 7 bases left between them. This CDR3 is built from 13 residues. CDR3 DNA sequence: TGTGCCAGCTCACCGGTAGAAAACTATGGCTACACCTTC. Amino acid sequence: CASSPVENYGYTF.

The chain couples TRBV7-2 to TRBJ2-7, with TRBD1 matching 11 bases. Germline trimming cut 3 bases from V and 3 bases from J; bases unmatched to any gene: 1. Germline loops: CDR1 SGHTA, CDR2 FQGNSA. This CDR3 region has 14 residues. DNA of the CDR3: TGTGCCAGCAGCTTCGGGACAGGGGGCTACGAGCAGTACTTC. This sequence encodes CASSFGTGGYEQYF.

J is TRBJ2-3 and V is TRBV6-6; D call uncertain. Germline CDR1 is MNHNY and CDR2 is SVGAGI (reference sequence). The CDR3 is 11 residues long. Trimming removed 5 bases from V and 5 bases from J, with 5 bases in between. In DNA form, the CDR3 reads TGTGCCAGCAGTACCAGAGATACGCAGTATTTT. It yields the protein CASSTRDTQYF.

This sequence joins TRBV9 and TRBJ1-1; D not certain. The CDR3 has 12 amino acids. Germline loops: CDR1 SGDLS, CDR2 YYNGEE. The ends were cut back, 0 bases at V and 7 bases at J, with 7 bases in the middle. CDR3 in amino acids: CASSVAAGEAFF. The DNA of the CDR3 is TGTGCCAGCAGCGTAGCAGCAGGTGAAGCTTTCTTT. Together with reference TRBV9 and TRBJ1-1, the CDR3 gives the full variable domain: DSGVTQTPKHLITATGQRVTLRCSPRSGDLSVYWYQQSLDQGLQFLIQYYNGEERAKGNILERFSAQQFPDLHSELNLSSLELGDSALYFCASSVAAGEAFFGQGTRLTVV.

The chain recombines TRBV10-3 with TRBJ1-2, with 8 bases identical to TRBD1. The CDR3 is 14 amino acids. Germline assignment: CDR1 ENHRY and CDR2 SYGVKD. V dropped 6 bases and J dropped 4; count of bases not matched to a gene: 7. CDR3: CAISSDRGSYGYTF. For the CDR3, the DNA is TGTGCCATCAGCTCCGACAGGGGTAGCTATGGCTACACCTTC.

The rearrangement uses TRBV2 and TRBJ2-5; 7 positions match TRBD2. Germline V CDR1 and CDR2: SNHLY, FYNNEI. The CDR3 contains 15 residues. Trimming cost V 4 bases and J 2 bases; bases outside gene matches: 7. The CDR3 protein is CASSGLANYQETQYF. In DNA, the CDR3 is TGTGCCAGCAGTGGACTAGCCAACTATCAAGAGACCCAGTACTTC.

This clone showed up just a few times. The V and J genes are TRBV6-5 and TRBJ1-1; TRBD1 matches 9 bases. Trimming removed 1 base from V and 2 bases from J; junction bases left unmatched: 2. This CDR3 contains 15 residues. From germline, CDR1 is MNHEY and CDR2 SVGAGI. The CDR3 sequence: CASSYWDRVNTEAFF. Written as DNA, the CDR3 is TGTGCCAGCAGTTACTGGGACAGGGTAAACACTGAAGCTTTCTTT.

The rearrangement links TRBV6-5 to TRBJ1-1; tentative D call: TRBD1 (5 bases). CDR1 MNHEY and CDR2 SVGAGI come from the germline V gene. The CDR3 length is 13 residues. Trimming removed 2 bases at V and 7 bases at J, with 11 bases between. The CDR3 loop reads CASSYNRQIEAFF. The CDR3 DNA follows: TGTGCCAGCAGTTACAACCGACAGATTGAAGCTTTCTTT.

This clone was seen more than once but under ten times. The gene calls are TRBV10-3 and TRBJ2-5; 10 bases are a match to TRBD2. Germline CDR1 is ENHRY and CDR2 is SYGVKD. The CDR3 runs to 15 residues. Losses at the gene ends were 0 bases for V and 3 bases for J; bases not matched to a gene: 1. The CDR3 nucleotides read TGTGCCATCAGTGAGTCCGGACTAGCGGAAGAGACCCAGTACTTC. Amino acid sequence: CAISESGLAEETQYF.

This clone was counted a few times. The chain has TRBV2 and TRBJ2-1; TRBD2 matches at 12 bases. The V gene end was trimmed by 3 bases and the J gene end by 4 bases; junction bases not matched to a gene: 10. The CDR3 extends over 18 amino acids. CDR1 is SNHLY and CDR2 is FYNNEI in the germline V gene. This CDR3 is CASSDPSGRATIYNEQFF. CDR3 sequence (DNA): TGTGCCAGCAGTGACCCTAGCGGGAGGGCCACCATTTACAATGAGCAGTTCTTC.